This T cell receptor beta chain was found in a study of blood T cells in healthy people across ages. Study-level points and caveats: Naive T cell percentage showed a strong correlation with TCR beta diversity.

Per sample, at least 6 micrograms of total RNA were extracted. Between the trimmed V and J ends, which lost 3 bases and 6 bases, there was a span of 15 bases. The CDR3 runs to 14 residues. A second PCR of 7 to 11 cycles used a sample-barcoded 5' primer and a J-beta primer mix. A single record per CDR3 protein comes from TCRdb applying MiXCR to the 5' RACE reads. The sample yields more than 1,400,000 distinct CDR3 sequences, 42% seen once. Of note for this clonotype: Its specificity is unknown.

This rearrangement joins TRBV12-3 or TRBV12-4 to TRBJ2-7; D unclear. The TCR originated in a woman between 18 and 29 years old in good health. Sequencing input: blood. As DNA, the CDR3 is TGTGCCAGCAGTTTCGTCGCAGAAGGATCCGAGCAGTACTTC. This translates into CASSFVAEGSEQYF.